This is a list of T cell receptor beta chains from one sample in a study of cytomegalovirus exposure and HLA in healthy donors. Assay: immunoSEQ multiplex PCR; the TCRdb copy retains only in-frame clones and omits some. This sample has 200,000 to 250,000 clones, with approximately 90% found just once. The sample taken for sequencing was PBMCs. The receptors derive from a woman in her late teens or twenties in good health and CMV-seronegative. Each CDR3 is given with its conserved first and last residue. Each record gives: clone size, CDR3 length, D gene, J gene, V gene, CDR3 DNA, CDR3 protein. A D gene is named only where the DNA matches it firmly. Size is omitted from some rows. Given values are once, few, many or a class for expanded clones.

abundance: few; len: 13; d_gene: NA; j_gene: TRBJ2-3; v_gene: TRBV5-6; CDR3nt: TGTGCCAGCAGCTTTCAGGCGGGGGATACGCAGTATTTT; CDR3aa: CASSFQAGDTQYF
abundance: NA; len: 18; d_gene: NA; j_gene: TRBJ1-1; v_gene: TRBV27; CDR3nt: TGTGCCAGCAGCTCACTCAGCCCGGGGGGCGTTAGGAGCACTGAAGCTTTCTTT; CDR3aa: CASSSLSPGGVRSTEAFF
abundance: NA; len: 15; d_gene: TRBD1; j_gene: TRBJ1-1; v_gene: TRBV5-1; CDR3nt: TGCGCCAGCAGCAGGGGGGGACAGGGGAACACTGAAGCTTTCTTT; CDR3aa: CASSRGGQGNTEAFF
abundance: NA; len: 17; d_gene: NA; j_gene: TRBJ1-3; v_gene: TRBV12-2; CDR3nt: TGTGCAAGTCGCTTAGTTCTGGGGGGGCCCTCTGGAAACACCATATATTTT; CDR3aa: CASRLVLGGPSGNTIYF
abundance: once; len: 13; d_gene: TRBD1; j_gene: TRBJ1-2; v_gene: TRBV30; CDR3nt: TGTGCCTGGAGGGATACAGGGGGCTATGGCTACACCTTC; CDR3aa: CAWRDTGGYGYTF
abundance: NA; len: 13; d_gene: NA; j_gene: TRBJ2-1; v_gene: TRBV19; CDR3nt: TGTGCCAGTGGTGACAGGGCGGGGAGTGAGCAGTTCTTC; CDR3aa: CASGDRAGSEQFF
abundance: NA; len: 15; d_gene: NA; j_gene: TRBJ2-3; v_gene: TRBV5-4; CDR3nt: TGTGCCAGCAGCATGGGACTCGCCCCCACAGATACGCAGTATTTT; CDR3aa: CASSMGLAPTDTQYF
abundance: NA; len: 16; d_gene: NA; j_gene: TRBJ2-7; v_gene: TRBV5-8; CDR3nt: TGTGCCAGCAGCTTTATTCGGGGACACAGGTCCTACGAGCAGTACTTC; CDR3aa: CASSFIRGHRSYEQYF
abundance: NA; len: 14; d_gene: TRBD1; j_gene: TRBJ2-3; v_gene: TRBV5-6; CDR3nt: TGTGCCAGCAGCCACCTGGACAGGGCCGATACGCAGTATTTT; CDR3aa: CASSHLDRADTQYF
abundance: NA; len: 16; d_gene: TRBD2; j_gene: TRBJ2-1; v_gene: TRBV5-1; CDR3nt: TGCGCCAGCAGCTGGACTAGCGGGACAGCCTACAATGAGCAGTTCTTC; CDR3aa: CASSWTSGTAYNEQFF
abundance: NA; len: 16; d_gene: NA; j_gene: TRBJ2-5; v_gene: TRBV14; CDR3nt: TGTGCCAGCAGCCAAGTTATGACCCGGGTAACAGCGGCCCAGTACTTC; CDR3aa: CASSQVMTRVTAAQYF
abundance: NA; len: 16; d_gene: NA; j_gene: TRBJ1-1; v_gene: TRBV2; CDR3nt: TGTGCCAGCAGTGGCCCGGCGGGACCCATGAACACTGAAGCTTTCTTT; CDR3aa: CASSGPAGPMNTEAFF
abundance: few; len: 13; d_gene: NA; j_gene: TRBJ1-1; v_gene: TRBV18; CDR3nt: TGTGCCAGCTCACCACCGGCGAACACTGAAGCTTTCTTT; CDR3aa: CASSPPANTEAFF
abundance: NA; len: 13; d_gene: NA; j_gene: TRBJ1-1; v_gene: TRBV2; CDR3nt: TGTGCCAGCAGTGAAACGGGGGGCACTGAAGCTTTCTTT; CDR3aa: CASSETGGTEAFF
abundance: once; len: 18; d_gene: NA; j_gene: TRBJ1-1; v_gene: TRBV21-1; CDR3nt: TGTGCCAGCAGCAAAGCGGGTAACAGGGGGTTCGTCAGCACTGAAGCTTTCTTT; CDR3aa: CASSKAGNRGFVSTEAFF
abundance: NA; len: 12; d_gene: NA; j_gene: TRBJ1-5; v_gene: TRBV5-6; CDR3nt: TGTGCCAGCAGCTTGGCCGGTCAGCCCCAGCATTTT; CDR3aa: CASSLAGQPQHF
abundance: few; len: 15; d_gene: TRBD2; j_gene: TRBJ2-7; v_gene: TRBV9; CDR3nt: TGTGCCAGCAGCGTAGGGGCAGCGGGAGGTGAAGAGCAGTACTTC; CDR3aa: CASSVGAAGGEEQYF
abundance: NA; len: 16; d_gene: NA; j_gene: TRBJ1-5; v_gene: TRBV6-6; CDR3nt: TGTGCCAGCAGTTACTCATTCAGGGGTAGCAATCAGCCCCAGCATTTT; CDR3aa: CASSYSFRGSNQPQHF
abundance: NA; len: 15; d_gene: NA; j_gene: TRBJ1-2; v_gene: TRBV9; CDR3nt: TGTGCCAGCAGCCCCCGTGGGCAGGGGCTGGATGGCTACACCTTC; CDR3aa: CASSPRGQGLDGYTF
abundance: NA; len: 14; d_gene: NA; j_gene: TRBJ2-7; v_gene: TRBV5-1; CDR3nt: TGCGCCAGCAGCCATGGAGAATCCCCCTACGAGCAGTACTTC; CDR3aa: CASSHGESPYEQYF
abundance: NA; len: 13; d_gene: NA; j_gene: TRBJ1-1; v_gene: TRBV11-2; CDR3nt: TGTGCCAGCAGCTCGCTCCGGGGGACTGAAGCTTTCTTT; CDR3aa: CASSSLRGTEAFF
abundance: NA; len: 13; d_gene: NA; j_gene: TRBJ2-7; v_gene: TRBV19; CDR3nt: TGTGCCACCAGGGCCGGGGGCTCCTACGAGCAGTACTTC; CDR3aa: CATRAGGSYEQYF
abundance: NA; len: 13; d_gene: TRBD1; j_gene: TRBJ2-7; v_gene: TRBV29-1; CDR3nt: TGCAGCGTTGGGCCCCGGGACAGGGGAAAGCAGTACTTC; CDR3aa: CSVGPRDRGKQYF
abundance: NA; len: 13; d_gene: NA; j_gene: TRBJ2-5; v_gene: TRBV5-6; CDR3nt: TGTGCCAGCAGCTTGGCATCCAGGGAGACCCAGTACTTC; CDR3aa: CASSLASRETQYF
abundance: NA; len: 15; d_gene: NA; j_gene: TRBJ2-1; v_gene: TRBV6-5; CDR3nt: TGTGCCAGCAATCCGGGGTATCTTTCAAACAATGAGCAGTTCTTC; CDR3aa: CASNPGYLSNNEQFF
abundance: NA; len: 15; d_gene: TRBD1; j_gene: TRBJ2-5; v_gene: TRBV5-1; CDR3nt: TGCGCCAGCAGCCCCTGGACAGGGGGTAAAGAGACCCAGTACTTC; CDR3aa: CASSPWTGGKETQYF
abundance: NA; len: 15; d_gene: NA; j_gene: TRBJ2-7; v_gene: TRBV6-5; CDR3nt: TGTGCCAGCAGTGCGCCGGGACTGGCCCTCTACGAGCAGTACTTC; CDR3aa: CASSAPGLALYEQYF
abundance: NA; len: 14; d_gene: TRBD1; j_gene: TRBJ2-4; v_gene: TRBV6-1; CDR3nt: TGTGCCAGCCGTGGTGGACAGGGGTTGAACATTCAGTACTTC; CDR3aa: CASRGGQGLNIQYF
abundance: NA; len: 15; d_gene: TRBD1; j_gene: TRBJ1-2; v_gene: TRBV30; CDR3nt: TGTGCCTGGAGCCCCGATGACAGGGGATTCTATGGCTACACCTTC; CDR3aa: CAWSPDDRGFYGYTF
abundance: once; len: 12; d_gene: NA; j_gene: TRBJ2-5; v_gene: TRBV11-3; CDR3nt: TGTGCCAGCAGCTTAGCTTCAGAGACCCAGTACTTC; CDR3aa: CASSLASETQYF
abundance: NA; len: 14; d_gene: TRBD1; j_gene: TRBJ1-2; v_gene: TRBV30; CDR3nt: TGTGCCTGTACAGCACAGGGGGCAGTTCTTGGCTACACCTTC; CDR3aa: CACTAQGAVLGYTF